The rows below give T cell receptor beta chains drawn from one sample of a study of CD4 and CD8 cells across lung adenocarcinoma regions. TCRdb analysed the PCR reads with MiXCR anew, one entry per CDR3 protein. Of under 25,000 distinct CDR3 sequences in the sample, 52% are singletons; the top ten hold 20% to 25%. The source material was CD4+ T cells from the center of a lung tumor. These receptors all stem from a male donor with lung adenocarcinoma. The CD4 and CD8 labels of this study may be unreliable. Both conserved end residues are part of each CDR3. D genes are given only for firm matches. Clone size is given for some rows only: seen once, a few or many times, or a class if the clone is expanded.

CDR3aa: CASSEEGGRGYSNQPQHF; CDR3nt: TGTGCCAGCAGTGAAGAGGGGGGCAGGGGTTATAGCAATCAGCCCCAGCATTTT; j_gene: TRBJ1-5; v_gene: TRBV6-1; d_gene: .; abundance: .
CDR3aa: CASSEDEGPVYEQYF; CDR3nt: TGTGCCAGCAGTGAAGACGAGGGGCCTGTCTACGAGCAGTACTTC; j_gene: TRBJ2-7; v_gene: TRBV6-1; d_gene: .; abundance: .
CDR3aa: CASSLVGAGTNQPQHF; CDR3nt: TGTGCCAGCAGCTTAGTCGGGGCAGGGACCAATCAGCCCCAGCATTTT; j_gene: TRBJ1-5; v_gene: TRBV7-2; d_gene: .; abundance: .
CDR3aa: CASIAGGPGTGKQYF; CDR3nt: TGTGCCAGCATAGCGGGAGGGCCTGGCACCGGGAAGCAGTATTTT; j_gene: TRBJ2-3; v_gene: TRBV27; d_gene: TRBD2; abundance: .
CDR3aa: CASSDRGGSAKNTQYF; CDR3nt: TGTGCCAGCAGTGACCGGGGCGGGTCAGCCAAAAACACGCAGTATTTC; j_gene: TRBJ2-3; v_gene: TRBV6-1; d_gene: .; abundance: once
CDR3aa: CASSESVRRGVLYF; CDR3nt: TGTGCCAGCAGTGAATCTGTCCGCAGGGGGGTATTGTACTTC; j_gene: TRBJ2-4; v_gene: TRBV6-1; d_gene: .; abundance: medium-sized
CDR3aa: CAGGTGCHDPDTQYF; CDR3nt: TGTGCCGGGGGGACGGGGTGCCATGACCCAGATACGCAGTATTTT; j_gene: TRBJ2-3; v_gene: TRBV27; d_gene: .; abundance: .
CDR3aa: CASSPRASGSGHTGELFF; CDR3nt: TGCGCCAGCAGCCCTCGGGCTAGCGGGAGTGGGCACACCGGGGAGCTGTTTTTT; j_gene: TRBJ2-2; v_gene: TRBV5-1; d_gene: TRBD2; abundance: .
CDR3aa: CASSYTGPYEQYF; CDR3nt: TGTGCCAGCAGTTACACAGGGCCCTACGAGCAGTACTTC; j_gene: TRBJ2-7; v_gene: TRBV6-5; d_gene: .; abundance: many
CDR3aa: CAGSGPGLKDTQYF; CDR3nt: TGTGCGGGCAGCGGTCCAGGGCTCAAAGATACGCAGTATTTT; j_gene: TRBJ2-3; v_gene: TRBV11-2; d_gene: .; abundance: .
CDR3aa: CASTGTCGKDMQYF; CDR3nt: TGTGCCAGCACGGGGACGTGCGGCAAAGATATGCAGTATTTT; j_gene: TRBJ2-3; v_gene: TRBV6-1; d_gene: .; abundance: .